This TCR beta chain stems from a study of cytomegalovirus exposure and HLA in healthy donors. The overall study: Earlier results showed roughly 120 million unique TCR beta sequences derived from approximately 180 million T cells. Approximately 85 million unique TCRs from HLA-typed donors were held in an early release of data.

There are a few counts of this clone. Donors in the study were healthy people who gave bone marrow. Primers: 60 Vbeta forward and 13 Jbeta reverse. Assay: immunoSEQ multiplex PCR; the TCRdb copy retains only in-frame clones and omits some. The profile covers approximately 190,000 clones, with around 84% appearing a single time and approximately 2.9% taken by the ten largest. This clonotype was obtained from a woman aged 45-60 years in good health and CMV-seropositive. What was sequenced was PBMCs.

The CDR3 loop is CASSPGQRYGYTF. The CDR3 nucleotides are TGTGCCAGCTCACCAGGGCAGAGATATGGCTACACCTTC. The rearrangement uses TRBV18 and TRBJ1-2; D is ambiguous. The length of the CDR3 is 13 residues. Trimming cost V 2 bases and J 5 bases, with 9 bases left between them. The germline CDR1 and CDR2 sequences are KGHSH and LQKENI.